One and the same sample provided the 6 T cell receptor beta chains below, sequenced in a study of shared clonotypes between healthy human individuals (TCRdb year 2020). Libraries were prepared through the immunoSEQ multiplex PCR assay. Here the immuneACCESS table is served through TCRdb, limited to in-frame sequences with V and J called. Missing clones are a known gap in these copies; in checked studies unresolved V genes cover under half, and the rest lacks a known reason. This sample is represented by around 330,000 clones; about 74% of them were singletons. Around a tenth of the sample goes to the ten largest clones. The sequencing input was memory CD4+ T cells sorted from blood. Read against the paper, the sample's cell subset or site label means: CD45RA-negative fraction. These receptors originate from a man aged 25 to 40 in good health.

CDR3 nucleotides: TGTGCCAGTAGTACTATTGAGACAAATCAAAGTCGGGCCAACGTCCTGACTTTC. Protein product: CASSTIETNQSRANVLTF. This sequence joins TRBV19 and TRBJ2-6; D is unresolved. V lost 4 bases and J lost 5, with 21 bases in between. CDR1 is LNHDA and CDR2 is SQIVND in the germline V gene (reference sequence). CDR3 length: 18 residues.

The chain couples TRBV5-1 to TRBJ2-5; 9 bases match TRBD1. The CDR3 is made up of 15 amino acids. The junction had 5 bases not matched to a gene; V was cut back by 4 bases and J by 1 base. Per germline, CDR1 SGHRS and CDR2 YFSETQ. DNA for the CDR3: TGCGCCAGCAGCCCCGGGACAGGGATCCAAGAGACCCAGTACTTC. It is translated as CASSPGTGIQETQYF.

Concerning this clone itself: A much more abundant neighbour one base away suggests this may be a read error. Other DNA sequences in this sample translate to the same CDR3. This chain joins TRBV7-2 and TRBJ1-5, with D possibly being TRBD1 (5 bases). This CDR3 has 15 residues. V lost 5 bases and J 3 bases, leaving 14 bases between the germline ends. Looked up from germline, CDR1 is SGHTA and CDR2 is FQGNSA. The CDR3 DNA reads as TGTGCCAGCAGCGAGAGGGGTCACCCCAATCAGCCCCAGCATTTT. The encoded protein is CASSERGHPNQPQHF.

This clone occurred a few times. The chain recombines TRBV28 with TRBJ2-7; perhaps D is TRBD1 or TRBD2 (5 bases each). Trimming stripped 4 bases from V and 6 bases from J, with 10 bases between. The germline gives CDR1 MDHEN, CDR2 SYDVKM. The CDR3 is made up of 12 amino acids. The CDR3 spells CASSSAGAEQYF. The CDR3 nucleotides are TGTGCCAGCAGTTCCGCCGGGGCCGAGCAGTACTTC.

The CDR3 region is CASSPVGTSVYYEQYF. CDR3 nucleotide sequence: TGTGCCAGCAGCCCCGTCGGGACTAGCGTTTACTACGAGCAGTACTTC. The chain carries TRBV11-1 and TRBJ2-7; 10 positions match TRBD2. Germline V gene data show CDR1 as SGHAT and CDR2 as FQDESV (reference sequence). With 5 bases clipped from V and 3 bases from J, the junction kept 10 bases outside the gene matches. CDR3 size: 16 residues.

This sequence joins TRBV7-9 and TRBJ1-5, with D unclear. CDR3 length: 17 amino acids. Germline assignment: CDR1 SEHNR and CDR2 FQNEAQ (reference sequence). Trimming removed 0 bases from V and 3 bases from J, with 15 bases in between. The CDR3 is CASSLALHGSANQPQHF. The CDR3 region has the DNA TGTGCCAGCAGCTTAGCGCTTCACGGGAGTGCCAATCAGCCCCAGCATTTT. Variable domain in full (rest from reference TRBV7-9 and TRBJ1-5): DTGVSQNPRHKITKRGQNVTFRCDPISEHNRLYWYRQTLGQGPEFLTYFQNEAQLEKSRLLSDRFSAERPKGSFSTLEIQRTEQGDSAMYLCASSLALHGSANQPQHFGDGTRLSIL.